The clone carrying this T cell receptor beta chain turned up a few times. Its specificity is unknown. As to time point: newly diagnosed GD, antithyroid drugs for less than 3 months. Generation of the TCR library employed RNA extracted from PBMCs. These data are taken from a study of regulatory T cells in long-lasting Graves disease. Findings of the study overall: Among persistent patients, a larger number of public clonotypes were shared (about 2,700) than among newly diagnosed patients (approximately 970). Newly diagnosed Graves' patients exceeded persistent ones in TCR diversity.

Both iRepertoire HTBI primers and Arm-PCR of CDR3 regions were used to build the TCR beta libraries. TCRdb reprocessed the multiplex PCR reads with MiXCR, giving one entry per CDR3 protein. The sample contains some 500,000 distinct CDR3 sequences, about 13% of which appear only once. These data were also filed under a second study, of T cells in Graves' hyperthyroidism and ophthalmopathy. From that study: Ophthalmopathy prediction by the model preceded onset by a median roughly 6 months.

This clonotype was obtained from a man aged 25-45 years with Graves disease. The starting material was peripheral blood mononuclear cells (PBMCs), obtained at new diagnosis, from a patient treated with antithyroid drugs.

CDR3 in amino acids: CSAGPGENIQYF. CDR3 bases: TGCAGTGCCGGCCCAGGGGAAAACATTCAGTACTTC. The J gene is TRBJ2-4, the V gene TRBV20-1; D perhaps matches TRBD1 (6 bases). The CDR3 is 12 amino acids. V gave up 6 bases and J gave up 5 bases, with 11 bases separating them. In germline, CDR1 is DFQATT, CDR2 SNEGSKA (reference sequence).